The sample holds many counts of the clone carrying this TCR beta chain. The record originates from a study of T cells in Graves' hyperthyroidism and ophthalmopathy. This CDR3 is built from 18 residues. Germline CDR1 and CDR2: MNHEY and SVGEGT. Trimming pared 2 bases from V and 4 bases from J, leaving 20 bases between. RNA transcripts gave rise to amplified TCR beta CDR3 regions. HTBI primers were used for first-round RT-PCR of the TCR CDR3. TCRdb redid the calling of the multiplex PCR reads with MiXCR, one entry per CDR3 protein. The sample includes around 610,000 distinct CDR3 sequences, under 15% of them seen just once.

The sequence derives from a woman in her thirties or forties with Graves' ophthalmopathy. Specimen: blood. The V gene is TRBV6-2 or TRBV6-3, the J gene TRBJ2-2, with D possibly matching TRBD2 (6 bases). Here the CDR3 reads CASSYGYTFSGRTGELFF. In nucleotides, the CDR3 is TGTGCCAGCAGTTACGGTTACACTTTTAGCGGTCGCACCGGGGAGCTGTTTTTT.